The 18 T cell receptor beta chains below all came from one sample that was sequenced in a study of Tregs in tolerant kidney transplant recipients. Recipients received nonmyeloablative bone marrow transplants from related graft donors, with transient mixed chimerism. Method: immunoSEQ multiplex PCR; TCRdb's copy keeps in-frame clones and lacks some. The sample comprises 84,000 or so clones, 93% of which are singletons, and 1.6% rests with the top ten. The specimen comprised CD4+ T cells from blood (PBMCs), sampled 12 months after the transplant. These receptors were collected from a human patient who received a combined kidney and bone marrow transplant. A subset of T cells may come from the graft donor.

This clone was detected once. V usage is TRBV15 and J usage is TRBJ2-7, with TRBD1 matching over 7 bases. In germline, CDR1 is LNHNV, CDR2 YYDKDF (reference sequence). The CDR3 extends over 15 amino acids. Unmatched junction bases numbered 8, after V lost 3 bases and J lost 3 bases. The CDR3 DNA reads as TGTGCCACCAGCAGCGAACGGGACAGCTACTACGAGCAGTACTTC. This encodes CATSSERDSYYEQYF.

The V and J genes are TRBV5-4 and TRBJ2-1; 7 bases match TRBD2. V shed 6 bases and J 1 base; nucleotides not matched to a gene: 13. This CDR3 has 17 residues. Germline V gives CDR1 SGHNT, CDR2 YYREEE (reference sequence). The CDR3 region has the DNA TGTGCCAGCAATAACGGGGGGACGGCACGTTCCTACAATGAGCAGTTCTTC. The encoded protein is CASNNGGTARSYNEQFF.

The V call is TRBV5-6, the J call TRBJ2-7; 14 positions match TRBD2. The CDR3 loop spans 16 amino acids. Germline loops: CDR1 SGHDT, CDR2 YYEEEE. V trimming: 3 bases; J trimming: 3 bases; junction bases outside the gene matches: 5. In nucleotides, the CDR3 is TGTGCCAGCAGCTCTGGGACTAGCGGGAGAATCTACGAGCAGTACTTC. This sequence encodes CASSSGTSGRIYEQYF.

The chain links TRBV23-1 to TRBJ1-4, with 7 bases identical to TRBD1. TRBV23-1 is filed as an ORF, its function uncertain. Trimming removed 2 bases from V and 7 bases from J; junction bases left unmatched: 4. This CDR3 comprises 14 residues. The CDR3 loop is CASSQRGRGEKLFF. In DNA, the CDR3 is TGCGCCAGCAGTCAAAGGGGGCGCGGTGAAAAACTGTTTTTT.

V gene TRBV7-2 combines with J gene TRBJ2-5; maybe TRBD1 (5 bases). V was shortened by 3 bases and J by 9 bases, with 11 bases between the two germline ends. There are 12 residues in the CDR3. Germline CDR1 reads SGHTA; CDR2 reads FQGNSA. The CDR3 DNA reads as TGTGCCAGCAGCTTTCCCGTAGGGGCCCAGTACTTC. It is translated as CASSFPVGAQYF.

The chain is built from TRBV5-5 and TRBJ1-2; D may be TRBD1 (6 bases). Germline CDR1 SGHKS, CDR2 YYEKEE (reference sequence). V lost 1 base to trimming and J lost 4 bases, with 8 bases between them. This CDR3 contains 13 residues. CDR3 in amino acids: CASSLRTVYGYTF. The CDR3 nucleotides read TGTGCCAGCAGCTTGCGGACAGTCTATGGCTACACCTTC.

The chain combines TRBV4-3 with TRBJ2-3, with D maybe TRBD2 (5 bases). The CDR3 runs 15 residues. Germline V gives CDR1 LGHNA, CDR2 YSLEER. Trimming pared 0 bases from V and 6 bases from J, leaving 13 bases between. The CDR3 here is CASSQDPGEWDTQYF. As DNA, the CDR3 is TGCGCCAGCAGCCAAGACCCTGGGGAGTGGGATACGCAGTATTTT.

V usage is TRBV4-1 and J usage is TRBJ1-4; no reliable D call. V lost 0 bases and J lost 8, with 16 bases in between. CDR1 and CDR2 from the germline V gene are MGHRA and YSYEKL. The CDR3 length is 16 residues. The CDR3 sequence: CASSQEVSQTKEKLFF. The CDR3 DNA sequence: TGCGCCAGCAGCCAAGAAGTATCACAGACAAAAGAAAAACTGTTTTTT.

J is TRBJ1-5 and V is TRBV6-6; 7 nucleotides align to TRBD1. The CDR3 has 16 amino acids. Trimming cost V 6 bases and J 6 bases; bases outside gene matches: 14. The germline gives CDR1 MNHNY, CDR2 SVGAGI (reference sequence). CDR3 DNA: TGTGCCAGCAGAGCCGGGACAGTAATGATGAGTCAGCCCCAGCATTTT. It encodes CASRAGTVMMSQPQHF.

The CDR3 loop reads CASTGQLYGYTF. The CDR3 coding sequence is TGTGCCAGCACCGGACAGCTCTATGGCTACACCTTC. V is TRBV6-1 and J is TRBJ1-2; a weak D match, TRBD1 (6 bases). Germline loops: CDR1 MNHNS, CDR2 SASEGT. CDR3 length: 12 residues. Trimming cost V 7 bases and J 4 bases, with 10 bases left between them.

The V call is TRBV19, the J call TRBJ1-1; 11 bases are shared with TRBD1. CDR3 size: 14 residues. V dropped 5 bases and J dropped 4; count of bases not matched to a gene: 3. Germline V gene lookup returns CDR1 LNHDA and CDR2 SQIVND (reference sequence). CDR3 residues: CASSSGTGGTEAFF. The CDR3 DNA sequence: TGTGCCAGTAGTTCCGGGACAGGGGGCACTGAAGCTTTCTTT.

This clone has only one observation. The chain employs TRBV27 and TRBJ2-5, with TRBD1 identical over 7 bases. Germline assignment: CDR1 MNHEY and CDR2 SMNVEV (reference sequence). The CDR3 has 16 residues. The V segment lost 1 base and the J segment 1 base; nucleotides outside the gene matches: 6. The CDR3 reads CASSLLGTETQETQYF. The CDR3 coding sequence is TGTGCCAGCAGTTTATTAGGGACAGAAACCCAAGAGACCCAGTACTTC.

This rearrangement joins TRBV4-1 to TRBJ2-4; maybe TRBD2 (6 bases). Trimming shortened V by 1 base and J by 9 bases, and 22 bases separated the two germline ends. This CDR3 is built from 17 residues. CDR1 and CDR2 (germline): MGHRA, YSYEKL. The CDR3 coding sequence is TGCGCCAGCAGCCAAGGGGGACTCCCGGGCCCCCGGGCCATTCAGTACTTC. Amino acid sequence: CASSQGGLPGPRAIQYF.

The chain carries TRBV7-3 and TRBJ2-2, with a weak D call TRBD1 (5 bases). This CDR3 has 15 residues. Germline CDR1 SGHTA, CDR2 FQGTGA. V lost 2 bases and J lost 6, with 13 bases in between. The CDR3 loop reads CASSLLTGWAGELFF. Here the CDR3 DNA reads TGTGCCAGCAGCTTACTTACAGGTTGGGCCGGGGAGCTGTTTTTT.

The chain combines TRBV4-2 with TRBJ1-2; 10 positions agree with TRBD1. The germline gives CDR1 LGHNA, CDR2 YNFKEQ. This CDR3 region has 15 residues. The V and J ends lost 4 bases and 3 bases, in that order; junction bases with no gene match: 5. CDR3 nucleotides: TGTGCCAGCAGCCCCCGGACAGGGGGGGACTATGGCTACACCTTC. Protein product: CASSPRTGGDYGYTF.

The chain has TRBV9 and TRBJ2-1, with D perhaps matching TRBD2 (6 bases). With 2 bases removed from V and 4 bases from J, the gap between germline ends came to 10 bases. The CDR3 is 14 amino acids. The germline CDR1 and CDR2 sequences are SGDLS and YYNGEE. The CDR3 DNA reads TGTGCCAGCAGCGTCGGGACTCTTTACAATGAGCAGTTCTTC. It translates to CASSVGTLYNEQFF.

V and J are TRBV11-3 and TRBJ2-7, with 11 bases aligning to TRBD2. This CDR3 has 14 amino acids. V gave up 7 bases and J gave up 5 bases; unmatched junction bases: 7. In germline, CDR1 is SGHNT, CDR2 YENEEA. CDR3 amino acids: CASNRLAGSDEQYF. The CDR3 DNA sequence: TGTGCCAGCAACAGACTAGCGGGATCCGACGAGCAGTACTTC.

V usage is TRBV5-1 and J usage is TRBJ2-7; 7 nucleotides align to TRBD2. The junction had 4 bases not matched to a gene; V was cut back by 2 bases and J by 2 bases. There are 14 residues in the CDR3. The germline V gene has CDR1 SGHRS and CDR2 YFSETQ. The CDR3 protein is CASSLSGVTYEQYF. DNA for the CDR3: TGCGCCAGCAGCTTAAGCGGGGTGACCTACGAGCAGTACTTC.